The entry that follows covers one TCR beta chain sequence. The sample belongs to a study of blood T cell repertoires in COVID-19. Overall study context: Researchers got acute and convalescent COVID-19 samples from the United States, Italy and Spain. PBMCs, B-cell-depleted T cells, or T cells provided the cDNA or gDNA that made up the material.

Generated by immunoSEQ multiplex PCR, the TCRdb table keeps only in-frame clones and is missing some. This table holds 87,000 or so clones, roughly 90% found once. The TCR originated in a woman in her forties or fifties with active or convalescent COVID-19. Sequenced material: peripheral blood.

The CDR3 DNA is TGCAGCGTTGAAGAACGGGAGACTAATGAAAAACTGTTTTTT. It translates to CSVEERETNEKLFF. The chain is built from TRBV29-1 and TRBJ1-4; D unclear. Trimming took 0 bases from V and 2 from J, leaving 7 bases between them. The CDR3 consists of 14 residues. The germline CDR1 and CDR2 sequences are SQVTM and ANQGSEA. Full variable domain (rest looked up from reference TRBV29-1 and TRBJ1-4): SAVISQKPSRDICQRGTSLTIQCQVDSQVTMMFWYRQQPGQSLTLIATANQGSEATYESGFVIDKFPISRPNLTFSTLTVSNMSPEDSSIYLCSVEERETNEKLFFGSGTQLSVL.